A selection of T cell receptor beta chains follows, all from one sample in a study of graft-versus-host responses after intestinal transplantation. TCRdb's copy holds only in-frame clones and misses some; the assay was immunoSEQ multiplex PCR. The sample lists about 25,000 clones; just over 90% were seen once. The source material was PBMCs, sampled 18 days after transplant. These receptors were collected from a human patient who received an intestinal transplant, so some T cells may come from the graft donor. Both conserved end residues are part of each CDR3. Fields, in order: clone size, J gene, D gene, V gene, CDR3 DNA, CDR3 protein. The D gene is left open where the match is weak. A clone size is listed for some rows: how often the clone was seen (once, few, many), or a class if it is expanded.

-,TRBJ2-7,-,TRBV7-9,TGTGCCAGCAGCACGGGTCTGGATGAGCAGTACTTC,CASSTGLDEQYF
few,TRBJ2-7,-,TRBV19,TGTGCCAGTAGTTGGGGCCCAACCTACGAGCAGTACTTC,CASSWGPTYEQYF
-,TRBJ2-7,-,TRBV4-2,TGTGCCAGCAGCCAAGATGGATACGAGCAGTACTTC,CASSQDGYEQYF
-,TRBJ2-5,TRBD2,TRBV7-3,TGTGCCAGCAGCCCTCCCACTAGCGGGGTCCAAGAGACCCAGTACTTC,CASSPPTSGVQETQYF
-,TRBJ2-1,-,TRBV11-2,TGTGCCAGCAGCTTTAAGGTTTCGGGGGAGAGCTCCTACAATGAGCAGTTCTTC,CASSFKVSGESSYNEQFF
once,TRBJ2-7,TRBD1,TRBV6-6,TGTGCCAGCAGTTTACCGGACAGGGCGGGCGAGCAGTACTTC,CASSLPDRAGEQYF
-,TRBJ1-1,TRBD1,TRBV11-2,TGTGCCAGCAGCTTAGGGTACAGGGGGAACATGAACACTGAAGCTTTCTTT,CASSLGYRGNMNTEAFF
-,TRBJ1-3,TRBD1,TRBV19,TGTGCCAGTCGATCCGACAGGGGCTCTGGAAACACCATATATTTT,CASRSDRGSGNTIYF
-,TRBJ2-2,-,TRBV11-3,TGTGCCAGCAGCTTAAGAGGGGTACCCGGGGAGCTGTTTTTT,CASSLRGVPGELFF
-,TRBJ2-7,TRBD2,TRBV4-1,TGCGCCAGCAGCCAAGAACTAGCGGGGGCCTACGAGCAGTACTTC,CASSQELAGAYEQYF
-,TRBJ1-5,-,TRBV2,TGTGCCAGCAGTGAATCCCCCCCTCAGCCCCAGCATTTT,CASSESPPQPQHF
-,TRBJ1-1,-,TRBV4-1,TGCGCCAGCAGCCAACGGAACACTGAAGCTTTCTTT,CASSQRNTEAFF
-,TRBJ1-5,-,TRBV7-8,TGTGCCAGCAGCTTAGCCCCAGGGGGCAATCAGCCCCAGCATTTT,CASSLAPGGNQPQHF
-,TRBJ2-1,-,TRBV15,TGTGCCACCAGCAGAGAGGAGACAGACTACAATGAGCAGTTCTTC,CATSREETDYNEQFF
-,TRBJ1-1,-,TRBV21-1,TGTGCCAGCAGAAGTCAGGAGAACACTGAAGCTTTCTTT,CASRSQENTEAFF
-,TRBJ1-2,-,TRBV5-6,TGTGCCAGCAGCTTTCTTTTGGGGGCTGATGGCTACACCTTC,CASSFLLGADGYTF
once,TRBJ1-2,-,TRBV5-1,TGCGCCAGCAGCACGGGGACGGAGGGTTATGGCTACACCTTC,CASSTGTEGYGYTF
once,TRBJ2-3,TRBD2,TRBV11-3,TGTGCCAGCAGCTCCCCAGAAACAAATAGCGGGGGCACAGATACGCAGTATTTT,CASSSPETNSGGTDTQYF
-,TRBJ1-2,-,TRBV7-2,TGTGCCAGCAGCTTTGCACAGCTCACCTATGGCTACACCTTC,CASSFAQLTYGYTF
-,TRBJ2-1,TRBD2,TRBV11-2,TGTGCCAGCAGCTTAGGGTATGGGCGGGGGACCTACAATGAGCAGTTCTTC,CASSLGYGRGTYNEQFF
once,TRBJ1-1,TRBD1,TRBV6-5,TGTGCCAGCAGTTACGGGACACCAGGGGGGAACACTGAAGCTTTCTTT,CASSYGTPGGNTEAFF
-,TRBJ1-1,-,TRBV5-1,TGCGCCAGCAGCGCCCTTGTGAACACTGAAGCTTTCTTT,CASSALVNTEAFF
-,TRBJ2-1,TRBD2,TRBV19,TGTGCCAGTAGCCTCGAGGGACTAGCGGGGGTGTACAATGAGCAGTTCTTC,CASSLEGLAGVYNEQFF
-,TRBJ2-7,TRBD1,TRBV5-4,TGTGCCAGCAGCGACCCAACCGGGACAGGGATTTCCTACGAGCAGTACTTC,CASSDPTGTGISYEQYF
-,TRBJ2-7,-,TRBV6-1,TGTGCCAGCAGTGGGGGCTCCTACGAGCAGTACTTC,CASSGGSYEQYF
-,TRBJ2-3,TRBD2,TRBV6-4,TGTGCCAGCAGTGTGGCGGCGGGGGGCACAGATACGCAGTATTTT,CASSVAAGGTDTQYF
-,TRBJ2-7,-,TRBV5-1,TGCGCCAGCAGCTTGGATGGACTATCCTACGAGCAGTACTTC,CASSLDGLSYEQYF
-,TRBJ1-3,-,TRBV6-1,TGTGCCAGCAGTGATACCTCTTGGTCCGGTAACACCATATATTTT,CASSDTSWSGNTIYF
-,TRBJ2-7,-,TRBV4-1,TGCGCCAGCAGCCCCCGATGGGCCCTTAGGAAAGGCTACGAGCAGTACTTC,CASSPRWALRKGYEQYF
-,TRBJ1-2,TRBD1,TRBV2,TGTGCCAGCAGTTTCGAGGGGGCCCGCTATGGCTACACCTTC,CASSFEGARYGYTF
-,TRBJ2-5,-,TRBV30,TGTGCCTGGAGTGCCGCCCAGGAGACCCAGTACTTC,CAWSAAQETQYF
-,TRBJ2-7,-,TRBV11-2,TGTGCCAGCAGCTTAGATCTCGGGGGTGCTTCCTACGAGCAGTACTTC,CASSLDLGGASYEQYF
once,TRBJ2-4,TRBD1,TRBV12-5,TGTGCTAGTGGGGCCCCGACGAAGACAGGGGTTGTGGGCATTCAGTACTTC,CASGAPTKTGVVGIQYF
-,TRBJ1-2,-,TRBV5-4,TGTGCCAGCAGCTTGGCAGGGGATGGCTACACCTTC,CASSLAGDGYTF
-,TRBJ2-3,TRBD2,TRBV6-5,TGTGCCAGCAGCATCGCGGGGGACACAGATACGCAGTATTTT,CASSIAGDTDTQYF
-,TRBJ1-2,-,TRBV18,TGTGCCAGCTCACCGATACTGACAACTCGCACTTCGGCACCGGCGGCTTCTAACCATGGCTACACCTTC,CASSPILTTRTSAPAASNHGYTF
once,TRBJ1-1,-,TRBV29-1,TGCAGCGTTGGAGACACTCTGAACACTGAAGCTTTCTTT,CSVGDTLNTEAFF
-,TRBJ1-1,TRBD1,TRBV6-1,TGTGCCATCGACAGGGGTAGGACTGAAGCTTTCTTT,CAIDRGRTEAFF
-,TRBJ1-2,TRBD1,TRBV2,TGTGCCAGCAGTCTTAGGACAGGGACTAACTATGGCTACACCTTC,CASSLRTGTNYGYTF
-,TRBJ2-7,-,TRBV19,TGTGCCAGTAGTACAGGTACCTACGAGCAGTACTTC,CASSTGTYEQYF
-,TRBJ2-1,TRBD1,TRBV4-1,TGCGCCAGCAGCCCGTCGACAGGGAGTTGGTCGAATGAGCAGTTCTTC,CASSPSTGSWSNEQFF
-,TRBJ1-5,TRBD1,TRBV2,TGTGCCAGCAGTGAGTTGGGGACAGGGGGTCGGCAGCCCCAGCATTTT,CASSELGTGGRQPQHF
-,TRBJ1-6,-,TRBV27,TGTGCCACTCGGCCGGCGGGACGACTTAATTCACCCCTCCACTTT,CATRPAGRLNSPLHF
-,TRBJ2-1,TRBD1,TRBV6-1,TGTGCCAGCAGTGAGCCGGGACAGGGGCGTGAGCAGTTCTTC,CASSEPGQGREQFF
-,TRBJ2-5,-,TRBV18,TGTGCCAGCTCACCAGAAGGGCAGAGACAAGAGACCCAGTACTTC,CASSPEGQRQETQYF
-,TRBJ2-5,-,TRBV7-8,TGTGCCAGCAGCTCAGGGACGGGGCTGCGGACCCAGTACTTC,CASSSGTGLRTQYF
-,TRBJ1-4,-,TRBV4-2,TGTGCCAGCAGCCAAGAGGGGGGGGAACTGTTTTTT,CASSQEGGELFF
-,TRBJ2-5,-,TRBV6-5,TGTGCCAGCAGTACTGAGGGACTTCCAGGCGGGACCCAGTACTTC,CASSTEGLPGGTQYF
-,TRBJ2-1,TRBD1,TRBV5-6,TGTGCCAGCAGCTCCCCGGGACAGGGTAGCTACAATGAGCAGTTCTTC,CASSSPGQGSYNEQFF
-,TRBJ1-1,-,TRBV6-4,TGTGCCAGCAGTGACGGGATGAACACTGAAGCTTTCTTT,CASSDGMNTEAFF
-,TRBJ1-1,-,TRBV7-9,TGTGCCAGCAGCTTAGGGACCCTGATGAACACTGAAGCTTTCTTT,CASSLGTLMNTEAFF
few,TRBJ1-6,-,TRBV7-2,TGTGCCAGCAGCTTAGCTCAGGATAATTCACCCCTCCACTTT,CASSLAQDNSPLHF
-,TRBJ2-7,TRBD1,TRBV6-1,TGTGCCAGCAGTGTAGGGACAGGGATCTACGAGCAGTACTTC,CASSVGTGIYEQYF
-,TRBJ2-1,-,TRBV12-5,TGTGCTAGTGGTTTTCCACCCGACAATGAGCAGTTCTTC,CASGFPPDNEQFF